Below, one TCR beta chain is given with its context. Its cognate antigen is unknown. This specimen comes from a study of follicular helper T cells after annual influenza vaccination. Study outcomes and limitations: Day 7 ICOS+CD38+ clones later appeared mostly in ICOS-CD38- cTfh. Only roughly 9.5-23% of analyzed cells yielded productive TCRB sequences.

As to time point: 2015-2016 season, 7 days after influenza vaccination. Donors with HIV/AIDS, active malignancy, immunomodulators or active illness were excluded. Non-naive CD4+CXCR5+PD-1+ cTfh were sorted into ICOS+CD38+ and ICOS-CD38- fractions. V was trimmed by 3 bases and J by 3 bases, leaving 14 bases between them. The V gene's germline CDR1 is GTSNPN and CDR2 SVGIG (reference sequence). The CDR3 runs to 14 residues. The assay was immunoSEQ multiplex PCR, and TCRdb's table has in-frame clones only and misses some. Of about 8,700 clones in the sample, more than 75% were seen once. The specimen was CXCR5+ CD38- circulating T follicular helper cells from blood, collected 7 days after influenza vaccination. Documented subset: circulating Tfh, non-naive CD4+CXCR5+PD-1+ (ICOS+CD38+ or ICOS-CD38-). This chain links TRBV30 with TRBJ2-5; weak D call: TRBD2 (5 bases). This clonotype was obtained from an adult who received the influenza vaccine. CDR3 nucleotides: TGTGCCTGGAGCCGGGATAGCCTTGAAGAGACCCAGTACTTC. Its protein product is CAWSRDSLEETQYF.